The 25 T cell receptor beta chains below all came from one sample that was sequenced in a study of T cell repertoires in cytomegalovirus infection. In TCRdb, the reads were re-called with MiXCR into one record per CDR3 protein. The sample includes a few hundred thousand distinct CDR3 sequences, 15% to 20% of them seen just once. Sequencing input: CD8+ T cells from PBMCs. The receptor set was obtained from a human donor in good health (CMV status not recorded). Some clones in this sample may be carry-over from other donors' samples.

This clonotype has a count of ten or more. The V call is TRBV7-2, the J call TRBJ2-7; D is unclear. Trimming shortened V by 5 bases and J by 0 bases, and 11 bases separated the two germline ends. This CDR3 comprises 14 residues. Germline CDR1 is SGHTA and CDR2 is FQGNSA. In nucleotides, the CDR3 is TGTGCCAGCAGCCTAGGGTACAACTCCTACGAGCAGTACTTC. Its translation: CASSLGYNSYEQYF. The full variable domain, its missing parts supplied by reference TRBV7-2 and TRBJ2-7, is GAGVSQSPSNKVTEKGKDVELRCDPISGHTALYWYRQSLGQGLEFLIYFQGNSAPDKSGLPSDRFSAERTGGSVSTLTIQRTQQEDSAVYLCASSLGYNSYEQYFGPGTRLTVT.

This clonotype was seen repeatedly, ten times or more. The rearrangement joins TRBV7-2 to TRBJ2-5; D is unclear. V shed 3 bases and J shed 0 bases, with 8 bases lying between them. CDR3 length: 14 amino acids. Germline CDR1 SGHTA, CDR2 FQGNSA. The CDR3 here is CASSLSLNQETQYF. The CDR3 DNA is TGTGCCAGCAGCTTGTCATTAAACCAAGAGACCCAGTACTTC.

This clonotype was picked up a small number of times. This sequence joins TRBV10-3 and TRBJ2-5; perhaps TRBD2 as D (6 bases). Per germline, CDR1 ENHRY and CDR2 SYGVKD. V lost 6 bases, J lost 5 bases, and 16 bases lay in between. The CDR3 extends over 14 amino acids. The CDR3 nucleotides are TGTGCCATCAGCCCGGAGGGCGCAAGCGAGACCCAGTACTTC. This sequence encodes CAISPEGASETQYF.

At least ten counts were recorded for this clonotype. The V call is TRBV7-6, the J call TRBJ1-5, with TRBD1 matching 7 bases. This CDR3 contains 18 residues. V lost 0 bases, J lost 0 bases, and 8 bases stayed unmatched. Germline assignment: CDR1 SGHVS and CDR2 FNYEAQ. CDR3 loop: CASSLAATGPYSNQPQHF. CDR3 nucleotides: TGTGCCAGCAGCTTAGCTGCGACAGGGCCTTATAGCAATCAGCCCCAGCATTTT.

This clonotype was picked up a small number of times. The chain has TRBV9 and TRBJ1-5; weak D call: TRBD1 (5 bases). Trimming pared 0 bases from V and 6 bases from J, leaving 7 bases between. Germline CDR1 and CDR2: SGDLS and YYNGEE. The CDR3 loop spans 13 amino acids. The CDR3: CASSVGGTQPQHF. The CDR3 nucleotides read TGTGCCAGCAGCGTAGGAGGGACTCAGCCCCAGCATTTT.

DNA of the CDR3: TGCGCCAGCAGCCAAGACGGGGGGGCCTGGAACAATGAGCAGTTCTTC. Translated: CASSQDGGAWNNEQFF. This chain uses TRBV4-3 with TRBJ2-1; 8 positions agree with TRBD2. The CDR3 length is 16 residues. Per the germline V gene, CDR1 is LGHNA and CDR2 is YSLEER. V shed 0 bases, J shed 5 bases, and the junction held 6 bases outside the gene matches.

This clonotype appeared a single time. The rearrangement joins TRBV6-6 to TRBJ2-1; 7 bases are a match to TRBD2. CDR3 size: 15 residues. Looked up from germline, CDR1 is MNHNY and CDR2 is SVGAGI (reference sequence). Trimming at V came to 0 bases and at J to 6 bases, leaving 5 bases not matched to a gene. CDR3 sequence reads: CASSYSSGPFNEQFF. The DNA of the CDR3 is TGTGCCAGCAGTTACTCTAGCGGGCCTTTCAATGAGCAGTTCTTC.

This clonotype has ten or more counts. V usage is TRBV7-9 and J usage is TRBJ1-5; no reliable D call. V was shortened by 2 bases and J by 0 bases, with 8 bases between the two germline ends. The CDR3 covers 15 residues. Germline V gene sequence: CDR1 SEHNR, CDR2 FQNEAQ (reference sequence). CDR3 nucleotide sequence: TGTGCCAGCAGCTTATCAGGAGTTAGCAATCAGCCCCAGCATTTT. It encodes CASSLSGVSNQPQHF.

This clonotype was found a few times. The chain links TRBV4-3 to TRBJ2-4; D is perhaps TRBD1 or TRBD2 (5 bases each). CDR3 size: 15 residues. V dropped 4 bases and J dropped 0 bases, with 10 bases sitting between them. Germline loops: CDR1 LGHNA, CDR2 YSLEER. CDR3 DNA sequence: TGCGCCAGCAGCCCTGGGACCCCAGCCAAAAACATTCAGTACTTC. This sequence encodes CASSPGTPAKNIQYF.

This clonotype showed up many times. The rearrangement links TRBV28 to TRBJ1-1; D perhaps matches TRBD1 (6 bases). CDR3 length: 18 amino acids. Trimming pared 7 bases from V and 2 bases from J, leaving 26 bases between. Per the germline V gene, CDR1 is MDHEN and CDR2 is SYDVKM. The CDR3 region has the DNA TGTGCCAGCAAAACATTATTGGGCAGGGGTGAGTTAAACACTGAAGCTTTCTTT. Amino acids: CASKTLLGRGELNTEAFF.

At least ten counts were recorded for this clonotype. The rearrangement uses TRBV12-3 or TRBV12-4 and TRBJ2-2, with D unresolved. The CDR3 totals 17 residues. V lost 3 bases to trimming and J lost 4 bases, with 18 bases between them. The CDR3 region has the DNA TGTGCCAGCAGTTTTGTTGTTCCCGGGCCCATCACCGGGGAGCTGTTTTTT. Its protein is CASSFVVPGPITGELFF.

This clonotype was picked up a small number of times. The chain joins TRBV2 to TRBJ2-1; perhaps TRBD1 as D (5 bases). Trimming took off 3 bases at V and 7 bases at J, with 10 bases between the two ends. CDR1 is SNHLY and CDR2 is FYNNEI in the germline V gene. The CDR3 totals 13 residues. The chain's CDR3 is CASSEVTVNEQFF. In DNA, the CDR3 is TGTGCCAGCAGTGAGGTGACAGTTAATGAGCAGTTCTTC.

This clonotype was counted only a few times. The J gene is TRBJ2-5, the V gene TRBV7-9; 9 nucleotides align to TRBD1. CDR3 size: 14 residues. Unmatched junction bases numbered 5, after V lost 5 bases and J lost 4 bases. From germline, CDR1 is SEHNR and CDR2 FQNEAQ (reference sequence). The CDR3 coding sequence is TGTGCCAGCAGCCCTCGGACAGGGGTAGAGACCCAGTACTTC. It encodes CASSPRTGVETQYF. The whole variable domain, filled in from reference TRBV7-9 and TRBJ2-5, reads DTGVSQNPRHKITKRGQNVTFRCDPISEHNRLYWYRQTLGQGPEFLTYFQNEAQLEKSRLLSDRFSAERPKGSFSTLEIQRTEQGDSAMYLCASSPRTGVETQYFGPGTRLLVL.

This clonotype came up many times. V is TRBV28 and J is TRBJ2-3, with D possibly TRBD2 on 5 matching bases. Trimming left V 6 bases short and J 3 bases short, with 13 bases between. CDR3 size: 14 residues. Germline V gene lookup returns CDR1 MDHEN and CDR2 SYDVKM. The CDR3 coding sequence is TGTGCCAGCAGACTAGGCGTGGAAACAGATACGCAGTATTTT. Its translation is CASRLGVETDTQYF.

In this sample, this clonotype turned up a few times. The DNA for the CDR3 is TGCGCCAGCAGCACCGAGCGGGGGGGCAATGAGCAGTTCTTC. Translated: CASSTERGGNEQFF. The chain combines TRBV5-1 with TRBJ2-1; 10 nucleotides agree with TRBD2. This CDR3 has 14 amino acids. Trimming removed 4 bases from V and 6 bases from J; junction bases left unmatched: 4. Germline lookup yields CDR1 SGHRS and CDR2 YFSETQ.

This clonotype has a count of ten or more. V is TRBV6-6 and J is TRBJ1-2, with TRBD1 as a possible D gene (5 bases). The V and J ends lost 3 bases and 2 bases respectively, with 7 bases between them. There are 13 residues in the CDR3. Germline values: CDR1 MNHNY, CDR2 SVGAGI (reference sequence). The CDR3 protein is CASSYPGNYGYTF. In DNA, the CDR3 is TGTGCCAGCAGTTATCCAGGGAACTATGGCTACACCTTC.

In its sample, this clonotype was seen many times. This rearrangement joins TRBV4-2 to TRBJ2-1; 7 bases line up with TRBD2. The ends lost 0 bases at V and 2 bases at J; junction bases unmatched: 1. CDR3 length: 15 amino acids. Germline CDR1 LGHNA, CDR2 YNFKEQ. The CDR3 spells CASSQEAGAYNEQFF. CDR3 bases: TGTGCCAGCAGCCAAGAGGCGGGGGCCTACAATGAGCAGTTCTTC.

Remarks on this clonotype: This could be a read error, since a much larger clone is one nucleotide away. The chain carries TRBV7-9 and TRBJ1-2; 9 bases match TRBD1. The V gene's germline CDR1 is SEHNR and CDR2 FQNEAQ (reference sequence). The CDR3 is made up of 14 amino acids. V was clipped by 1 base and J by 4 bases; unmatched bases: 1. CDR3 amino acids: CASSLDRGPYGYTF. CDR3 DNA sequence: TGTGCCAGCAGCTTAGACAGGGGGCCCTATGGCTACACCTTC.

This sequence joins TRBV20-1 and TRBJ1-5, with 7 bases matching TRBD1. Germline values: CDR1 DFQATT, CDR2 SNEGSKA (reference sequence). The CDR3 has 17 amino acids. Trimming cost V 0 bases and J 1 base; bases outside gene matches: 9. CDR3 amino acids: CSARDTNRGFSNQPQHF. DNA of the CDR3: TGCAGTGCTAGAGATACAAACAGGGGTTTCAGCAATCAGCCCCAGCATTTT.

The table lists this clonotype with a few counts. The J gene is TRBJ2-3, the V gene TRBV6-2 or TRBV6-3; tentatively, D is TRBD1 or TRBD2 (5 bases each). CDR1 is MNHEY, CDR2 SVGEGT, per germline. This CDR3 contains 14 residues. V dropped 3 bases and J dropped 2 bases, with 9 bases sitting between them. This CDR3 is CASSYLGTTDTQYF. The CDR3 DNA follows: TGTGCCAGCAGTTATCTCGGGACCACAGATACGCAGTATTTT.

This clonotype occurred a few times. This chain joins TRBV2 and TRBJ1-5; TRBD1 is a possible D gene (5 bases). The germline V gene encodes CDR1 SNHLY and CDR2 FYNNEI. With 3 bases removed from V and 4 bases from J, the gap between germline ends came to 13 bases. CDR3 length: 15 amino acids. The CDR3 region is CASSDTGTLNQPQHF. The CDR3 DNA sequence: TGTGCCAGCAGTGATACGGGGACCCTAAATCAGCCCCAGCATTTT.

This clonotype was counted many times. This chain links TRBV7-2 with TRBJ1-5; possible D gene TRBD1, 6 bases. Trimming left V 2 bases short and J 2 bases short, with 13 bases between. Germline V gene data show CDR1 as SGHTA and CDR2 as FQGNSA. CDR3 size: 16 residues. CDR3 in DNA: TGTGCCAGCAGCTTAAACCGGGACATAGGCAATCAGCCCCAGCATTTT. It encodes CASSLNRDIGNQPQHF. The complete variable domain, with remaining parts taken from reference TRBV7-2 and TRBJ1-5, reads GAGVSQSPSNKVTEKGKDVELRCDPISGHTALYWYRQSLGQGLEFLIYFQGNSAPDKSGLPSDRFSAERTGGSVSTLTIQRTQQEDSAVYLCASSLNRDIGNQPQHFGDGTRLSIL.

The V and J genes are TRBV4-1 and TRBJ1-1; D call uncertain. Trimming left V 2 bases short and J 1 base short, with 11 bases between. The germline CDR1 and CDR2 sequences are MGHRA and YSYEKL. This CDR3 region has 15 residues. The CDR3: CASSQNPVRNTEAFF. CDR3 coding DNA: TGCGCCAGCAGCCAAAACCCAGTTAGGAACACTGAAGCTTTCTTT.

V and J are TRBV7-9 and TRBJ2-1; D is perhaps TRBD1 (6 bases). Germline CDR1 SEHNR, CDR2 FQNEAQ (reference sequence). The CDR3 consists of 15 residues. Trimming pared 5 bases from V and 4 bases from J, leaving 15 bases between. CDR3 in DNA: TGTGCCAGCAGCGGCCAGGGGTCCCTATACAATGAGCAGTTCTTC. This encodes CASSGQGSLYNEQFF.

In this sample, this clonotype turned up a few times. This CDR3 reads CSVEAAGGTDTQYF. DNA of the CDR3: TGCAGCGTTGAAGCAGCGGGAGGCACAGATACGCAGTATTTT. The rearrangement uses TRBV29-1 and TRBJ2-3, with 8 bases that match TRBD2. This CDR3 spans 14 amino acids. Germline V gene data show CDR1 as SQVTM and CDR2 as ANQGSEA. V lost 1 base to trimming and J lost 1 base; unmatched junction nucleotides: 1.